This T cell receptor (beta chain) came from a study of shared clonotypes between healthy human individuals. Across the whole study: For every donor, three CD4 naive, three CD4 memory, two CD8 naive and one CD8 memory plates were used.

CD45RO-negative, CCR7-selected cells formed the naive CD8 fraction, which excluded terminally differentiated effector memory CD45RA+ cells. V lost 8 bases to trimming and J lost 4 bases, with 23 bases between them. Germline loops: CDR1 SGHTA, CDR2 FQGNSA. The CDR3 runs 16 residues. Several immunoSEQ plates received, in even portions, the genomic DNA of each subset. The repertoire was sequenced with immunoSEQ multiplex PCR; TCRdb's copy has only in-frame clones and lacks some. The repertoire holds about 1.9 million clones, with around 93% as singletons. Sequenced: naive CD8+ T cells from PBMCs. This sequence was found in a young man in good health. Some clones in this sample may be carry-over from other donors' samples. The V gene is TRBV7-2, the J gene TRBJ1-1; the D is unclear. The CDR3 DNA sequence: TGTGCCAGCCCCTCCAAGACCCTCACCTCGAGCACTGAAGCTTTCTTT. Encoded protein: CASPSKTLTSSTEAFF.